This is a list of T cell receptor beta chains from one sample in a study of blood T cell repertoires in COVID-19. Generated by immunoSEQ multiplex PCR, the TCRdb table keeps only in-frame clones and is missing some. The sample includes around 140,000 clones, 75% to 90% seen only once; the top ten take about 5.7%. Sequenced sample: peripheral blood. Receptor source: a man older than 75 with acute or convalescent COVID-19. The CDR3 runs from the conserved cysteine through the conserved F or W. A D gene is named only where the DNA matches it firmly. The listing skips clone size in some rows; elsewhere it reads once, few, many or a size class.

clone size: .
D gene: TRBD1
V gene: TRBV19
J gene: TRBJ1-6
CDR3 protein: CASRGPGQRTAYNSPLHF
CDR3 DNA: TGTGCCAGTAGGGGACCGGGACAGCGAACCGCCTATAATTCACCCCTCCACTTT

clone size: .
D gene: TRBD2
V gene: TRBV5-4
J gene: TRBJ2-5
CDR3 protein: CASSGGTTPSETQYF
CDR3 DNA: TGTGCCAGCAGCGGCGGGACTACCCCCTCAGAGACCCAGTACTTC

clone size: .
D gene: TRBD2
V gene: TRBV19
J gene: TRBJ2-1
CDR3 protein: CASRSVAGNEQFF
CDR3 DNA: TGTGCCAGTAGGTCCGTAGCGGGAAACGAGCAGTTCTTC

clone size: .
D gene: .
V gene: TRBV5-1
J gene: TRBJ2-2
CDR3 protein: CASSLGLSTGELFF
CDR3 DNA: TGCGCCAGCAGCTTGGGACTTTCCACCGGGGAGCTGTTTTTT

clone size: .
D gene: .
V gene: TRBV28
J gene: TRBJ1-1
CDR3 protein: CASSLGGLNTEAFF
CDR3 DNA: TGTGCCAGCAGTTTGGGCGGACTAAACACTGAAGCTTTCTTT

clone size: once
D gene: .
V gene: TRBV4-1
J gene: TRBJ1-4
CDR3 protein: CASSQDPLVRSPTNEKLFF
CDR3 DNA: TGCGCCAGCAGCCAAGATCCCCTTGTCCGGTCCCCAACTAATGAAAAACTGTTTTTT

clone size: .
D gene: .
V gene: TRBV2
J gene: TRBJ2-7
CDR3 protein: CASSEGGGNSYEQYF
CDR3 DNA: TGTGCCAGCAGTGAAGGCGGGGGCAACTCCTACGAGCAGTACTTC

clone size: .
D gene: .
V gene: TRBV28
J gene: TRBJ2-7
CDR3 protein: CASRVDPGSSYEQYF
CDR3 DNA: TGTGCCAGCAGAGTTGACCCGGGATCTTCCTACGAGCAGTACTTC

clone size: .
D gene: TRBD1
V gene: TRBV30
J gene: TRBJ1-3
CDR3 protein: CAWSAGQGNTIYF
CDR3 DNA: TGTGCCTGGAGTGCGGGACAGGGAAACACCATATATTTT

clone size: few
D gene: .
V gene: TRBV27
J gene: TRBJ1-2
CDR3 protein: CASSAKGDLYGYTF
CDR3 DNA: TGTGCCAGCAGTGCGAAGGGGGACCTTTATGGCTACACCTTC

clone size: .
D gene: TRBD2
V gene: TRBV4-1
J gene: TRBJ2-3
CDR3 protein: CASSLGSGRARDTQYF
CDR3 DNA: TGCGCCAGCAGCCTAGGTAGCGGGAGGGCCAGAGATACGCAGTATTTT

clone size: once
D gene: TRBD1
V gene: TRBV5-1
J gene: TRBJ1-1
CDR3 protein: CASSLGLRTGGSEAFF
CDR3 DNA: TGCGCCAGCAGCTTGGGTCTACGGACAGGGGGTTCCGAAGCTTTCTTT

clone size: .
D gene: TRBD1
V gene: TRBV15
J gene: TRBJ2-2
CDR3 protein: CATSRDFRGQVGELFF
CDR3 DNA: TGTGCCACCAGCAGAGATTTCAGGGGGCAGGTCGGGGAGCTGTTTTTT

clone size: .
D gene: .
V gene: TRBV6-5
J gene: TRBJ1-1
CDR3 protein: CASSRDTLNTEAFF
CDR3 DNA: TGTGCCAGCAGCCGGGACACTTTGAACACTGAAGCTTTCTTT

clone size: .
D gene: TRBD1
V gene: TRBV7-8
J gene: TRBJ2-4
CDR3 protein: CASSKQGGLAKNIQYF
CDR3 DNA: TGTGCCAGCAGCAAACAGGGGGGCTTAGCCAAAAACATTCAGTACTTC

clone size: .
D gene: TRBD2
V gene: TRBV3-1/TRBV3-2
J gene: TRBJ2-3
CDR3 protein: CASGQIRTSGNADTQYF
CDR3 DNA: TGTGCCAGCGGCCAAATCCGAACTAGCGGGAACGCAGATACGCAGTATTTT

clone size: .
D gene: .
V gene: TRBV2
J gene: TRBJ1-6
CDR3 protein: CASSESQDRAPLHF
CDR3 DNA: TGTGCCAGCAGTGAATCACAGGACCGGGCACCCCTCCACTTT

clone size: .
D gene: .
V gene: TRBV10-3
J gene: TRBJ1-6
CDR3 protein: CAISDGGNSPLHF
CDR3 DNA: TGTGCCATCAGTGATGGGGGGAATTCACCCCTCCACTTT

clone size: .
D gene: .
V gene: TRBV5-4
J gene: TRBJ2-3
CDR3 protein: CASSRIDITDTQYF
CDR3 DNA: TGTGCCAGCAGCCGAATTGACATCACAGATACGCAGTATTTT

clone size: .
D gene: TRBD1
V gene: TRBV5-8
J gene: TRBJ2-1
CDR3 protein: CASSSDWDSSYNEQFF
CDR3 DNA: TGTGCCAGCAGCTCGGACTGGGACAGCTCCTACAATGAGCAGTTCTTC

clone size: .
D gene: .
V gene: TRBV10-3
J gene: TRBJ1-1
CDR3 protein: CAIMGDMNTEAFF
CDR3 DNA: TGTGCCATCATGGGGGACATGAACACTGAAGCTTTCTTT

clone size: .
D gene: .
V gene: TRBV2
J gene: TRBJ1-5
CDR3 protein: CASSEPRHPATYQPQHF
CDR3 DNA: TGTGCCAGCAGTGAACCCAGACATCCAGCCACCTATCAGCCCCAGCATTTT

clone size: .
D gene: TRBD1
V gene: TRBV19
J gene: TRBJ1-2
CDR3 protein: CASSPDRGLGYTF
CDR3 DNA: TGTGCCAGTAGTCCGGACAGGGGGCTGGGCTACACCTTC

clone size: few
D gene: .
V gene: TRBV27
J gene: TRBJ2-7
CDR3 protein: CASGGAFNEQYF
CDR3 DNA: TGTGCCAGCGGGGGGGCCTTCAACGAGCAGTACTTC

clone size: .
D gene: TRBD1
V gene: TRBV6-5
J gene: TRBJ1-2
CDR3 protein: CASSRTGMYGYTF
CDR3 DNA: TGTGCCAGCAGTCGGACAGGGATGTATGGCTACACCTTC

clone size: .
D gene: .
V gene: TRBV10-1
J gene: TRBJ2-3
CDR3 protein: CASMGTYQDTQYF
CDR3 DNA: TGCGCCAGCATGGGGACATATCAAGATACGCAGTATTTT

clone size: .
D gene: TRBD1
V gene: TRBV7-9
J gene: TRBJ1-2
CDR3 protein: CASTGTGPTGGGYTF
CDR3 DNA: TGTGCCAGCACCGGGACAGGGCCTACCGGGGGTGGCTACACCTTC

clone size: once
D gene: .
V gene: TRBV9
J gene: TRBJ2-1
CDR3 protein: CASSTQGYNEQFF
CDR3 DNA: TGTGCCAGCAGCACACAGGGCTACAATGAGCAGTTCTTC

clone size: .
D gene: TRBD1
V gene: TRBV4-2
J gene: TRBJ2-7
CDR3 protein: CASSQEEGQGREQYF
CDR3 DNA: TGTGCCAGCAGCCAAGAAGAGGGACAGGGGAGGGAGCAGTACTTC

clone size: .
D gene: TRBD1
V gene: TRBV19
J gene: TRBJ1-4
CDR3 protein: CASKGSGTGILIGEKLFF
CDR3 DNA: TGTGCCAGTAAAGGAAGCGGGACAGGGATCCTTATCGGCGAAAAACTGTTTTTT

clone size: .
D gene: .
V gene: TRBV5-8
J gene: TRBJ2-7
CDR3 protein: CASSPLPRGYEQYF
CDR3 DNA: TGTGCCAGCAGTCCACTCCCCAGAGGGTACGAGCAGTACTTC

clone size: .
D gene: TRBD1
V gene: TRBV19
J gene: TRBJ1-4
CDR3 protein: CASRGQGGGNEKLFF
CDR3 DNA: TGTGCCAGCAGGGGACAGGGGGGAGGAAATGAAAAACTGTTTTTT

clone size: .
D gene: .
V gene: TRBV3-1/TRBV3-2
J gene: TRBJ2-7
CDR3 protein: CASSQVVYEQYF
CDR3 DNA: TGTGCCAGCAGCCAAGTAGTCTATGAGCAGTACTTC

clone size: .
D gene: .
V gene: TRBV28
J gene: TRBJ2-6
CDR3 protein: CASSFEVESGANVLTF
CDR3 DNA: TGTGCCAGCAGTTTTGAGGTGGAGTCTGGGGCCAACGTCCTGACTTTC

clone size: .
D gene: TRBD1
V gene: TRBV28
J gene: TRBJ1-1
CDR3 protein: CASSKIRDRGPAF
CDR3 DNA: TGTGCCAGCAGTAAGATCCGGGACAGGGGACCTGCGTTT

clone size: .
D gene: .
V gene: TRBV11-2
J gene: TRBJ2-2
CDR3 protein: CASSLVGGTGELFF
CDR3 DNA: TGTGCCAGCAGCCTAGTTGGAGGGACCGGGGAGCTGTTTTTT

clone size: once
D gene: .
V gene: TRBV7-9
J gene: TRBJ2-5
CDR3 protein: CASSEGVQETQYF
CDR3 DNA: TGTGCCAGCAGCGAGGGGGTACAGGAGACCCAGTACTTC

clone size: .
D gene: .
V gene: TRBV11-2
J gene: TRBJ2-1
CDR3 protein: CASSPQGINEQFF
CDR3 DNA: TGTGCCAGCAGCCCCCAGGGCATCAATGAGCAGTTCTTC

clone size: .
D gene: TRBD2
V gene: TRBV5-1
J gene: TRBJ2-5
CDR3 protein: CASSPTSGRETQYF
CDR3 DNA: TGCGCCAGCAGCCCCACTTCCGGGAGGGAGACCCAGTACTTC

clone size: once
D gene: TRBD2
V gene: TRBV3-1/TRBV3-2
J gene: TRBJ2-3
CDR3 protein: CASSQPGRVDTQYF
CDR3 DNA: TGTGCCAGCAGCCAACCCGGGAGGGTCGATACGCAGTATTTT

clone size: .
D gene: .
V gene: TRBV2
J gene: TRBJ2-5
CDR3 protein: CASSEETQYF
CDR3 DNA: TGTGCCAGCAGCGAAGAGACCCAGTACTTC